These 30 T cell receptor beta chains were all obtained from the same sample, sequenced in a study of T cells in Graves' hyperthyroidism and ophthalmopathy. RNA transcripts served as the template for amplifying TCR beta CDR3 regions. HTBI primers were employed in a first-round RT-PCR of the TCR CDR3. MiXCR was run by TCRdb on the multiplex PCR reads, yielding one entry per CDR3 protein. Counted here are about 600,000 distinct CDR3 sequences, roughly 15% occurring once; the ten biggest clones make up around 12%. What was sequenced was blood. These TCRs come from a woman in her fifties or sixties with Graves' ophthalmopathy.

This clonotype has at least ten counts. The V and J genes are TRBV7-9 and TRBJ2-7; 8 bases map to TRBD1. The V segment lost 5 bases and the J segment 5 bases; nucleotides outside the gene matches: 11. There are 15 residues in the CDR3. Germline V CDR1 and CDR2: SEHNR, FQNEAQ (reference sequence). The CDR3 coding sequence is TGTGCCAGCAGCCAACCCCAGGGGGCTAGCGACGAGCAGTACTTC. Residues: CASSQPQGASDEQYF. The full variable domain, with the rest looked up from reference TRBV7-9 and TRBJ2-7, is DTGVSQNPRHKITKRGQNVTFRCDPISEHNRLYWYRQTLGQGPEFLTYFQNEAQLEKSRLLSDRFSAERPKGSFSTLEIQRTEQGDSAMYLCASSQPQGASDEQYFGPGTRLTVT.

This clonotype was observed many times. The J gene is TRBJ1-5, the V gene TRBV28; maybe TRBD1 (5 bases). Trimming stripped 4 bases from V and 5 bases from J, with 15 bases between. From germline, CDR1 is MDHEN and CDR2 SYDVKM. The CDR3 spans 15 residues. The CDR3: CASSYGGGEYQPQHF. The CDR3 bases are TGTGCCAGCAGTTACGGGGGGGGTGAATATCAGCCCCAGCATTTT. The variable domain in full, completed from reference TRBV28 and TRBJ1-5, reads DVKVTQSSRYLVKRTGEKVFLECVQDMDHENMFWYRQDPGLGLRLIYFSYDVKMKEKGDIPEGYSVSREKKERFSLILESASTNQTSMYLCASSYGGGEYQPQHFGDGTRLSIL.

The chain recombines TRBV5-1 with TRBJ1-6, with 7 bases identical to TRBD1. The CDR3 contains 16 residues. Germline lookup yields CDR1 SGHRS and CDR2 YFSETQ. Losses at the gene ends were 4 bases for V and 9 bases for J; bases not matched to a gene: 13. CDR3 region: CASSPRQGNGVSPLHF. CDR3 coding DNA: TGCGCCAGCAGCCCTCGACAGGGAAATGGCGTTTCACCCCTCCACTTT.

The sample holds one count of this clonotype. A much larger clonotype is one base distant, so this may be a read error. The rearrangement uses TRBV9 and TRBJ2-1; TRBD2 matches 7 bases. CDR3 length equals 18 residues. The V gene's germline CDR1 is SGDLS and CDR2 YYNGEE. CDR3 bases: TGTGCCAGCAGCGATCGGACCAGCGGGGAGGCCTCCTACAATGAGCAGCTCTTC. As protein: CASSDRTSGEASYNEQLF.

This clonotype was seen a handful of times. This chain joins TRBV4-1 and TRBJ2-7, with 7 bases aligning to TRBD1. In germline, CDR1 is MGHRA, CDR2 YSYEKL. V dropped 0 bases and J dropped 2; count of bases not matched to a gene: 1. This CDR3 comprises 14 residues. CDR3 amino acids: CASSQEGQTYEQYF. The CDR3 DNA reads as TGCGCCAGCAGCCAAGAGGGACAGACCTACGAGCAGTACTTC.

This clonotype was picked up one time. Since no conserved phenylalanine or tryptophan closes the CDR3, a read error is the likely cause. This rearrangement joins TRBV28 to TRBJ2-4; 7 positions match TRBD1. Germline CDR1 MDHEN, CDR2 SYDVKM. The junction had 12 bases not matched to a gene; V was cut back by 6 bases and J by 4 bases. This CDR3 is built from 16 residues. This chain's CDR3 is CASRLRNDRAKNIQYL. CDR3 sequence (DNA): TGTGCCAGCAGACTAAGAAACGACAGGGCGAAAAACATTCAGTACCTC.

This clonotype was picked up many times. The chain recombines TRBV12-3 or TRBV12-4 with TRBJ2-1, with 12 bases that match TRBD2. Trimming at V came to 4 bases and at J to 2 bases, leaving 6 bases not matched to a gene. This CDR3 is built from 17 residues. The CDR3 DNA sequence: TGTGCCAGCAGTTCGACTAGCGGGAGCCACCCCTACAATGAGCAGTTCTTC. As protein: CASSSTSGSHPYNEQFF.

The chain links TRBV27 to TRBJ2-7; maybe TRBD2 (6 bases). V dropped 3 bases and J dropped 2 bases, with 11 bases sitting between them. Germline V gene data show CDR1 as MNHEY and CDR2 as SMNVEV (reference sequence). The CDR3 runs to 14 residues. DNA of the CDR3: TGTGCCAGCAGTTTCCGTGGGGAGGCCTACGAGCAGTACTTC. It codes for CASSFRGEAYEQYF.

This clonotype has a handful of counts. The chain links TRBV20-1 to TRBJ1-1; D unresolved. V lost 0 bases to trimming and J lost 4 bases, with 12 bases between them. CDR1 and CDR2 from the germline V gene are DFQATT and SNEGSKA (reference sequence). CDR3 size: 14 residues. Here the CDR3 DNA reads TGCAGTGCTAGAGATATGCGGAGTAGCACTGAAGCTTTCTTT. This codes for CSARDMRSSTEAFF.

This clonotype was seen a few times. The V gene is TRBV7-3, the J gene TRBJ2-3, with 13 bases lining up with TRBD2. V trimming: 2 bases; J trimming: 6 bases; junction bases outside the gene matches: 11. Germline loops: CDR1 SGHTA, CDR2 FQGTGA. The CDR3 sequence is 18 residues long. The CDR3 spells CASSLYGGLAGSRDTQYF. The CDR3 region has the DNA TGTGCCAGCAGCTTATATGGGGGACTAGCGGGGAGCAGGGATACGCAGTATTTT.

This clonotype was found a few times. The chain couples TRBV24-1 to TRBJ2-6; no firm D call. V lost 6 bases, J lost 2 bases, and 4 bases lay in between. The germline V gene has CDR1 KGHDR and CDR2 SFDVKD. The CDR3 length is 13 residues. CDR3 bases: TGTGCCACCAGTACGGCTGGGGCCAACGTCCTGACTTTC. Translation: CATSTAGANVLTF.

The CDR3, as DNA: TGTGCCAGCAGCCAAGAGCTGATATACTACAATGAGCAGTTCTTC. Translated: CASSQELIYYNEQFF. The gene calls are TRBV3-1 and TRBJ2-1; no definite D call. The germline CDR1 and CDR2 sequences are LGHDT and YNNKEL (reference sequence). CDR3 length: 15 residues. Trimming removed 0 bases from V and 3 bases from J, with 9 bases in between.

This chain joins TRBV6-1 and TRBJ1-2; D unclear. Germline V gene lookup returns CDR1 MNHNS and CDR2 SASEGT. This CDR3 is 13 amino acids long. V dropped 3 bases and J dropped 7 bases, with 12 bases sitting between them. CDR3 amino acids: CASSEGSPFGYTF. The CDR3 region has the DNA TGTGCCAGCAGTGAGGGCAGCCCGTTTGGCTACACCTTC.

On this clonotype: At one end the junction does not follow the germline gene, possibly because of a read error. The CDR3 DNA reads TGTGCCACCAGTTCCCCGGATAGGCAGTATTTT. Amino acids: CATSSPDRQYF. V usage is TRBV24-1 and J usage is TRBJ2-3; no definite D call. The CDR3 runs 11 residues. The V gene's germline CDR1 is KGHDR and CDR2 SFDVKD.

This clonotype was observed a handful of times. V is TRBV7-6 and J is TRBJ2-1, with TRBD2 matching 7 bases. Germline lookup yields CDR1 SGHVS and CDR2 FNYEAQ. The CDR3 is 14 residues long. CDR3 residues: CASGVASGDNEQFF. CDR3 in DNA: TGTGCTTCGGGTGTGGCTAGCGGAGACAATGAGCAGTTCTTC. Looking up the rest from reference TRBV7-6 and TRBJ2-1 gives the full variable domain: GAGVSQSPRYKVTKRGQDVALRCDPISGHVSLYWYRQALGQGPEFLTYFNYEAQQDKSGLPNDRFSAERPEGSISTLTIQRTEQRDSAMYRCASGVASGDNEQFFGPGTRLTVL.

This clonotype turned up a few times. This chain joins TRBV7-9 and TRBJ1-4; TRBD1 is a possible D gene (6 bases). V was pared by 3 bases and J by 0 bases, with 17 bases between. This CDR3 is built from 18 residues. Germline CDR1 is SEHNR and CDR2 is FQNEAQ (reference sequence). The CDR3 reads CASSLRQVQLTTNEKLFF. The CDR3, as DNA: TGTGCCAGCAGCTTGAGACAGGTTCAACTGACAACTAATGAAAAACTGTTTTTT.

The chain joins TRBV7-3 to TRBJ1-3; tentatively, D is TRBD1 (5 bases). With 1 base removed from V and 0 bases from J, the gap between germline ends came to 13 bases. CDR3 length: 17 amino acids. In germline, CDR1 is SGHTA, CDR2 FQGTGA. The CDR3 DNA reads TGTGCCAGCAGCTTAAGCGGGAAGGGGCGCTCTGGAAACACCATATATTTT. It specifies CASSLSGKGRSGNTIYF. Drawing the rest from reference TRBV7-3 and TRBJ1-3, the complete variable domain is GAGVSQTPSNKVTEKGKYVELRCDPISGHTALYWYRQSLGQGPEFLIYFQGTGAADDSGLPNDRFFAVRPEGSVSTLKIQRTERGDSAVYLCASSLSGKGRSGNTIYFGEGSWLTVV.

This clonotype was detected ten times or more. V is TRBV7-2 and J is TRBJ2-7, with a possible D match to TRBD1 (6 bases). This CDR3 region has 15 residues. Germline values: CDR1 SGHTA, CDR2 FQGNSA. V dropped 3 bases and J dropped 3 bases, with 15 bases sitting between them. This CDR3 reads CASSFYSTGSYEQYF. DNA for the CDR3: TGTGCCAGCAGCTTTTACTCGACAGGAAGCTACGAGCAGTACTTC. The full variable domain, in which reference TRBV7-2 and TRBJ2-7 provide the parts outside the CDR3, is GAGVSQSPSNKVTEKGKDVELRCDPISGHTALYWYRQSLGQGLEFLIYFQGNSAPDKSGLPSDRFSAERTGGSVSTLTIQRTQQEDSAVYLCASSFYSTGSYEQYFGPGTRLTVT.

In its sample, this clonotype was seen many times. The chain recombines TRBV7-2 with TRBJ2-7, with 8 bases identical to TRBD1. Looked up from germline, CDR1 is SGHTA and CDR2 is FQGNSA. The CDR3 length is 14 residues. J lost 3 bases, V lost 3 bases, and 4 bases had no gene match. Here the CDR3 DNA reads TGTGCCAGCAGCTTCAAACAGGGGGGCTACGAGCAGTACTTC. Amino acid sequence: CASSFKQGGYEQYF. The full variable domain, completed using reference TRBV7-2 and TRBJ2-7, is GAGVSQSPSNKVTEKGKDVELRCDPISGHTALYWYRQSLGQGLEFLIYFQGNSAPDKSGLPSDRFSAERTGGSVSTLTIQRTQQEDSAVYLCASSFKQGGYEQYFGPGTRLTVT.

This clonotype showed up many times. The gene calls are TRBV9 and TRBJ2-7, with D perhaps TRBD1 or TRBD2 (6 bases each). Germline V gene sequence: CDR1 SGDLS, CDR2 YYNGEE. The V and J ends lost 0 bases and 6 bases respectively, with 16 bases between them. The CDR3 has 15 residues. CDR3 loop: CASSVGPGGWREQYF. CDR3 DNA sequence: TGTGCCAGCAGCGTAGGCCCCGGGGGCTGGCGCGAGCAGTACTTC. The variable domain in full, with the rest retrieved from reference TRBV9 and TRBJ2-7, is DSGVTQTPKHLITATGQRVTLRCSPRSGDLSVYWYQQSLDQGLQFLIQYYNGEERAKGNILERFSAQQFPDLHSELNLSSLELGDSALYFCASSVGPGGWREQYFGPGTRLTVT.

This clonotype was counted a few times. The chain carries TRBV11-3 and TRBJ2-3; D gene uncertain. The closer fit of TRBJ1-5 to the DNA end suggests the J call may be wrong. The germline V gene encodes CDR1 SGHNT and CDR2 YENEEA. This CDR3 is built from 16 residues. The CDR3 spells CASSLWGSRESDTQHF. The CDR3, as DNA: TGTGCCAGCAGTCTTTGGGGATCGAGGGAATCAGATACGCAGCATTTT.

This clonotype was counted ten times or more. The CDR3 DNA is TGCGCCAGCAAGGCTAGCGGGTCAACCAATGAGCAGTTCTTC. Translating gives CASKASGSTNEQFF. The chain combines TRBV5-1 with TRBJ2-1; 8 bases line up with TRBD2. The length of the CDR3 is 14 residues. CDR1 SGHRS and CDR2 YFSETQ come from the germline V gene. V lost 6 bases and J lost 6; bases outside the gene matches: 8.

Ten or more counts support this clonotype. The rearrangement uses TRBV2 and TRBJ1-5; TRBD1 agrees at 7 bases. This CDR3 is built from 15 residues. The germline V gene has CDR1 SNHLY and CDR2 FYNNEI. V lost 8 bases and J lost 0; bases outside the gene matches: 7. The CDR3 is CASQGVLDSNQPQHF. The CDR3 DNA is TGTGCCAGCCAGGGGGTGTTGGATAGCAATCAGCCCCAGCATTTT.

This clonotype came up many times. The CDR3 sequence: CSARGRSGGPTDTQYF. As DNA, the CDR3 is TGCAGTGCTAGGGGGCGTTCTGGAGGGCCCACAGATACGCAGTATTTT. V and J are TRBV20-1 and TRBJ2-3; D is perhaps TRBD2 (6 bases). This CDR3 spans 16 amino acids. Germline V lookup: CDR1 DFQATT, CDR2 SNEGSKA (reference sequence). V was clipped by 3 bases and J by 2 bases, with 18 bases between them.

The V gene is TRBV12-3 or TRBV12-4, the J gene TRBJ1-2, with D tentatively TRBD1 (6 bases). The CDR3 length is 15 residues. The V and J ends lost 5 bases and 7 bases respectively, with 20 bases between them. CDR3 nucleotide sequence: TGTGCCAGCAGTCCAGGTACAGGGTCCGCCCCTGGCTACACCTTC. Residues: CASSPGTGSAPGYTF.

This clonotype was observed many times. The V and J genes are TRBV11-2 and TRBJ2-3; tentatively, D is TRBD2 (5 bases). This CDR3 spans 15 amino acids. Germline CDR1 is SGHAT and CDR2 is FQNNGV. V was clipped by 7 bases and J by 2 bases, with 16 bases between them. CDR3 sequence: CASTLLAWATDTQYF. The CDR3 bases are TGTGCCAGCACCCTGTTAGCGTGGGCCACAGATACGCAGTATTTT.

Turning to this clonotype: This may stem from a read error, because a much larger clone lies one nucleotide away. The chain combines TRBV2 with TRBJ2-2, with 10 bases identical to TRBD2. This CDR3 contains 16 residues. The germline CDR1 and CDR2 sequences are SNHLY and FYNNEI. CDR3 sequence (DNA): TGTGCCAGCAGTGATCGTCTAGCGGGAGCATACGGGGAGCTGCTTTTT. This encodes CASSDRLAGAYGELLF.

The chain couples TRBV6-2 or TRBV6-3 to TRBJ2-5, with 8 nucleotides matching TRBD2. The CDR3 has 15 amino acids. Germline V gene data show CDR1 as MNHEY and CDR2 as SVGEGT. Trimming took 5 bases from V and 2 from J; bases not matched to a gene: 7. CDR3: CASSPTSGVQETQYF. In DNA, the CDR3 is TGTGCCAGCAGTCCAACTAGCGGAGTTCAAGAGACCCAGTACTTC.

This clonotype was recorded many times. V usage is TRBV28 and J usage is TRBJ2-3, with D uncertain. With 7 bases removed from V and 1 base from J, the gap between germline ends came to 15 bases. Germline CDR1 MDHEN, CDR2 SYDVKM. The length of the CDR3 is 15 residues. CDR3 loop: CASISTSSGTDTQYF. In DNA form, the CDR3 reads TGTGCCAGCATCTCGACATCCTCTGGCACAGATACGCAGTATTTT.

V gene TRBV19 combines with J gene TRBJ1-1; D gene uncertain. Germline CDR1 reads LNHDA; CDR2 reads SQIVND (reference sequence). The CDR3 contains 13 residues. The V end lost 0 bases, the J end lost 4 bases, and 6 bases lay between the germline ends. Here the CDR3 reads CASSIELGTEAFF. The CDR3 DNA is TGTGCCAGTAGTATAGAGCTGGGCACTGAAGCTTTCTTT.